This T cell receptor beta chain was profiled in a study of CD8+ T cells in alopecia areata. Study-wide background: Disease severity was quantified as SALT score of affected scalp area. Findings and caveats of the study: Expanded CD8+ clones among the top 100, and scalp clonality, were significantly decreased by tofacitinib.

Once RNA had been extracted, it was reverse transcribed into cDNA to act as the sequencing template. Data came from immunoSEQ multiplex PCR; TCRdb stores just in-frame clones and leaves some out. The sample gives 120,000 or so clones, 61% of which show up once; more than 5.5% is in the top ten. The J segment lost 9 bases and the V segment lost 6 bases, leaving 8 bases of the junction unmatched. The CDR3 loop spans 14 amino acids. Germline V lookup: CDR1 MGHDK, CDR2 SYGVNS. The sample holds a few counts of this clone. What it binds is unknown. Treatment defined: oral pan-JAK inhibitor, 5-10 mg twice daily.

The chain couples TRBV25-1 to TRBJ2-1; the match to TRBD2 covers 10 bases. The receptor was isolated from a human donor with alopecia areata. Specimen: CD4+ T cells sorted from blood, collected at week 4, from a patient treated with tofacitinib. The DNA of the CDR3 is TGTGCCAGCAGGAGCGGGAGGGCCGAGGGTGAGCAGTTCTTC. It yields the protein CASRSGRAEGEQFF.